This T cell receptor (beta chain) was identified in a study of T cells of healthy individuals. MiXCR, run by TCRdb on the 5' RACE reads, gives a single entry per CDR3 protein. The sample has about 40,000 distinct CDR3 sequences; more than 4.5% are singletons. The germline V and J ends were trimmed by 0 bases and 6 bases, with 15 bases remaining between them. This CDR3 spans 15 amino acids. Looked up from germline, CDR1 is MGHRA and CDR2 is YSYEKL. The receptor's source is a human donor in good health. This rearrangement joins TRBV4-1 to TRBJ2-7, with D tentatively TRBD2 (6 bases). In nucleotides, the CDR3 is TGCGCCAGCAGCCAAGATTGGGGACTTGACTCCGAGCAGTACTTC. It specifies CASSQDWGLDSEQYF.